The present entry profiles one T cell receptor (beta chain) with its context. No antigen is known for it. Germline V gene data show CDR1 as LNHDA and CDR2 as SQIVND (reference sequence). Trimming took off 6 bases at V and 0 bases at J, with 2 bases between the two ends. The length of the CDR3 is 12 residues. As for time point: blood 4 weeks post-SBRT, at nephrectomy. Treatment defined: 15 Gy SBRT to primary tumor, nephrectomy 4 weeks later. Nephrectomy followed 15 Gy stereotactic body radiation by 4 weeks. Radiation-treated patients gave blood at baseline, week 2 and week 4. These data belong to a study of radiation and T cells in renal cell carcinoma. Study-level findings and limits: From baseline, blood top tumor clonotypes peaked at 2 weeks post-radiation.

The assay was immunoSEQ multiplex PCR, and TCRdb's table has in-frame clones only and misses some. The table records 140,000 or so clones, 75% to 90% of them present only once. Sequencing was performed on blood, taken from a patient whose treatment included radiotherapy and nephrectomy. The receptor was derived from a woman aged 45-59 years with renal cell carcinoma. The V and J genes are TRBV19 and TRBJ2-2; no firm D call. CDR3 region: CASSANTGELFF. The CDR3 DNA reads as TGTGCCAGTAGCGCGAACACCGGGGAGCTGTTTTTT.